The present T cell receptor beta chain was sequenced within a study of control samples from healthy donors and cancer patients (TCRdb year 2020). Library preparation employed the immunoSEQ multiplex PCR assay. Here the immuneACCESS table is served through TCRdb, limited to in-frame sequences with V and J called. Missing clones are a known gap in these copies; in checked studies unresolved V genes cover under half, and the rest lacks a known reason. The table for this sample lists 150,000 to 200,000 clones; about 90% of them were counted only once. The top ten constitute more than 1.3% of the sample. The germline V end is reduced by 2 bases and the J end by 5 bases; junction bases left unmatched: 10. The CDR3, from cysteine to phenylalanine, totals 16 residues. The sequence is cut down to CDR3 DNA, 48 bases in frame from base 1. The germline V gene sets CDR1 to SGHRS and CDR2 to YFSETQ. As regards this clone: Its binding antigen is unknown. Base qualities are not recorded, but no much larger clone differs from it by a single base.

The sequence was collected from a woman in her fifties or sixties in good health. Material for sequencing was blood. The V gene is TRBV5-1 and the J gene is TRBJ2-1, with TRBD2 identical over 7 junction bases. The DNA is as follows: TGCGCCAGCAGCTTAACCCCAAGCGGGGCCCACAATGAGCAGTTCTTC. It is translated as CASSLTPSGAHNEQFF.